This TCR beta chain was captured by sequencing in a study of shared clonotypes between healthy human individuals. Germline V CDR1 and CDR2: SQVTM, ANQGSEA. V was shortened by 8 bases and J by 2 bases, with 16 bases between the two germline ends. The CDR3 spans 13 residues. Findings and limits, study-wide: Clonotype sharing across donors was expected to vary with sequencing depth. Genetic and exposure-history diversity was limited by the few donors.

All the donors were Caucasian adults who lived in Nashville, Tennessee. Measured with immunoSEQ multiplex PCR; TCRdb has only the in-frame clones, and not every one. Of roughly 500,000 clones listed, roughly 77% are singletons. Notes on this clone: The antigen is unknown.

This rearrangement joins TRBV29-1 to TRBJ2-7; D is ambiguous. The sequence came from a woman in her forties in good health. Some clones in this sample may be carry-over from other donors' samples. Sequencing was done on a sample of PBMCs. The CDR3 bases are TGCAGCACCTCGTGGGCCGGCCCCTACGAGCAGTACTTC. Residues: CSTSWAGPYEQYF.